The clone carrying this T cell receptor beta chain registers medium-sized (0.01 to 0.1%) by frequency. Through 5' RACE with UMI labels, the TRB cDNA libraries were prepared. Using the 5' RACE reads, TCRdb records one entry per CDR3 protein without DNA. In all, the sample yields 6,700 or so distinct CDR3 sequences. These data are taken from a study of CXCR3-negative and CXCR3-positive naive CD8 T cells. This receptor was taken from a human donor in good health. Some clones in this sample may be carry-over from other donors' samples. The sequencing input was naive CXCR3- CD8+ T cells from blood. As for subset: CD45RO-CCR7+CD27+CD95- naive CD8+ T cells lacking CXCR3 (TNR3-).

This CDR3 reads CSASGGLRTDTQYF. The V gene is TRBV20-1, the J gene TRBJ2-3. Per germline, CDR1 DFQATT and CDR2 SNEGSKA (reference sequence). CDR3 length: 14 residues.